These 31 T cell receptor beta chains were sequenced from one sample in a study of cytomegalovirus exposure and HLA in healthy donors. Vbeta (60) and Jbeta (13) primers were used in the PCR. Measured with immunoSEQ multiplex PCR; TCRdb has only the in-frame clones, and not every one. This table holds about 150,000 clones, about 74% found once. The sample comprised PBMCs. These receptor sequences come from a man aged 35-49 years in good health and CMV-seronegative.

This chain joins TRBV11-2 and TRBJ2-3; maybe TRBD2 (6 bases). Germline CDR1 and CDR2: SGHAT and FQNNGV. Deletions cut 2 bases from V and 4 bases from J, with 13 bases between. The CDR3 runs to 15 residues. DNA of the CDR3: TGTGCCAGCAGCTTATCCGCGACTAGGCCAGATACGCAGTATTTT. Protein sequence: CASSLSATRPDTQYF.

The chain recombines TRBV29-1 with TRBJ2-3; D perhaps matches TRBD2 (6 bases). Looked up from germline, CDR1 is SQVTM and CDR2 is ANQGSEA. The CDR3 consists of 14 residues. The V end was cut by 4 bases, the J end by 1 base, with 12 bases between. The CDR3, as DNA: TGCAGCGTTGGGGCTAGCGTAGGCACAGATACGCAGTATTTT. This translates into CSVGASVGTDTQYF.

V gene TRBV4-1 combines with J gene TRBJ2-3; D is perhaps TRBD2 (6 bases). Germline V lookup: CDR1 MGHRA, CDR2 YSYEKL. Trimming shortened V by 4 bases and J by 6 bases, and 17 bases separated the two germline ends. This CDR3 spans 15 amino acids. Here the CDR3 DNA reads TGCGCCAGCAGCCCGAGCGGGTCCAAAGGGGATACGCAGTATTTT. Translating it yields CASSPSGSKGDTQYF.

This clone was counted once. The chain links TRBV11-2 to TRBJ2-3; 7 nucleotides line up with TRBD1. From germline, CDR1 is SGHAT and CDR2 FQNNGV. V lost 4 bases and J lost 4; bases outside the gene matches: 8. This CDR3 spans 15 amino acids. The CDR3 nucleotides are TGTGCCAGCAGCTATGAAGGGGGCGCCGCAGATACGCAGTATTTT. It codes for CASSYEGGAADTQYF.

This rearrangement joins TRBV19 to TRBJ2-7; D is possibly TRBD1 (6 bases). The CDR3 consists of 15 residues. Per the germline V gene, CDR1 is LNHDA and CDR2 is SQIVND (reference sequence). V dropped 4 bases and J dropped 0 bases, with 13 bases sitting between them. The CDR3 coding sequence is TGTGCCAGTAGTACCATCACAGGGAGCTCCTACGAGCAGTACTTC. Translated: CASSTITGSSYEQYF.

The chain carries TRBV7-2 and TRBJ2-7; TRBD1 is a possible D gene (5 bases). Germline V CDR1 and CDR2: SGHTA, FQGNSA. The V and J ends lost 1 base and 3 bases respectively, with 16 bases between them. There are 16 residues in the CDR3. The DNA of the CDR3 is TGTGCCAGCAGCTTAGACCTCGGGCAGGGCCTCTACGAGCAGTACTTC. This translates into CASSLDLGQGLYEQYF.

The CDR3 bases are TGTGCCAGCAGCTTAGTTGCACTACCTACTTACGAGCAGTACTTC. This gives the protein CASSLVALPTYEQYF. The chain carries TRBV7-2 and TRBJ2-7; D gene uncertain. Germline V CDR1 and CDR2: SGHTA, FQGNSA. V lost 1 base to trimming and J lost 4 bases, with 14 bases between them. The CDR3 has 15 amino acids.

The chain joins TRBV18 to TRBJ1-4; a possible D gene is TRBD1 (6 bases). Germline CDR1 is KGHSH and CDR2 is LQKENI. The CDR3 loop spans 14 amino acids. The V and J ends lost 3 bases and 8 bases respectively, with 13 bases between them. The CDR3 is CASSPMAGDEKLFF. The DNA for the CDR3 is TGTGCCAGCTCACCCATGGCAGGGGACGAAAAACTGTTTTTT.

This sequence joins TRBV9 and TRBJ2-7, with a weak D call TRBD2 (5 bases). Trimming took off 4 bases at V and 2 bases at J, with 19 bases between the two ends. This CDR3 region has 16 residues. The V gene's germline CDR1 is SGDLS and CDR2 YYNGEE. CDR3 loop: CASSLNLDEGTYEQYF. In DNA form, the CDR3 reads TGTGCCAGCAGCCTAAACCTGGACGAGGGAACCTACGAGCAGTACTTC.

The chain recombines TRBV6-1 with TRBJ2-7; 7 nucleotides align to TRBD2. The ends lost 3 bases at V and 2 bases at J; junction bases unmatched: 13. The CDR3 covers 17 residues. Germline-derived CDR1 and CDR2 are MNHNS and SASEGT. This CDR3 reads CASSELRDYTYAYEQYF. CDR3 nucleotide sequence: TGTGCCAGCAGTGAGCTACGGGACTACACCTATGCCTACGAGCAGTACTTC.

This clone was counted between two and nine times. This sequence joins TRBV29-1 and TRBJ2-7, with TRBD1 as a possible D gene (6 bases). Trimming shortened V by 0 bases and J by 2 bases, and 14 bases separated the two germline ends. This CDR3 has 15 amino acids. Germline V gene data show CDR1 as SQVTM and CDR2 as ANQGSEA. The CDR3 DNA reads as TGCAGCGTTGAAGAAGACGGGACACCTACCTACGAGCAGTACTTC. It yields the protein CSVEEDGTPTYEQYF.

This sequence joins TRBV4-1 and TRBJ2-2, with D uncertain. The CDR3 totals 15 residues. Trimming removed 0 bases from V and 3 bases from J, with 8 bases in between. Germline-derived CDR1 and CDR2 are MGHRA and YSYEKL. The CDR3 reads CASSQDHRDTGELFF. The CDR3 DNA reads as TGCGCCAGCAGCCAAGATCACAGAGACACCGGGGAGCTGTTTTTT.

This clone appeared a single time. This chain links TRBV6-5 with TRBJ2-7; 8 bases fit TRBD1. The CDR3 has 16 amino acids. V lost 2 bases to trimming and J lost 0 bases; unmatched junction nucleotides: 6. Germline V CDR1 and CDR2: MNHEY, SVGAGI. The CDR3 here is CASSYGWTGTSYEQYF. The CDR3 nucleotides read TGTGCCAGCAGTTACGGCTGGACAGGGACCTCCTACGAGCAGTACTTC.

The rearrangement joins TRBV6-5 to TRBJ1-1; 10 nucleotides line up with TRBD1. This CDR3 is 16 amino acids long. The germline gives CDR1 MNHEY, CDR2 SVGAGI. The J segment lost 3 bases and the V segment lost 4 bases, leaving 8 bases of the junction unmatched. The CDR3 coding sequence is TGTGCCAGCAGTTCAACCGACAGGGGGCTTGACACTGAAGCTTTCTTT. This codes for CASSSTDRGLDTEAFF.

The chain recombines TRBV21-1 with TRBJ2-7; the table's D call TRBD2 went unverified against the DNA. TRBV21-1 is annotated as a pseudogene. There are 16 residues in the CDR3. The CDR3 DNA reads as TGTGCCAGCACCCCTCGGTGGGGGGACGGACCCTACGAGCAGTACTTC. It translates to CASTPRWGDGPYEQYF.

This clone was recorded only once. The V call is TRBV7-9, the J call TRBJ2-3, with a tentative D call TRBD1 (5 bases). The ends were cut back, 5 bases at V and 0 bases at J, with 9 bases in the middle. The CDR3 totals 14 residues. Germline-derived CDR1 and CDR2 are SEHNR and FQNEAQ (reference sequence). Here the CDR3 DNA reads TGTGCCAGCAGCCCAGGGTTTAGCACAGATACGCAGTATTTT. It encodes CASSPGFSTDTQYF. Complete variable domain (other parts from reference TRBV7-9 and TRBJ2-3): DTGVSQNPRHKITKRGQNVTFRCDPISEHNRLYWYRQTLGQGPEFLTYFQNEAQLEKSRLLSDRFSAERPKGSFSTLEIQRTEQGDSAMYLCASSPGFSTDTQYFGPGTRLTVL.

The V call is TRBV7-9, the J call TRBJ2-1; a weak D match, TRBD2 (5 bases). Looked up from germline, CDR1 is SEHNR and CDR2 is FQNEAQ (reference sequence). V was pared by 5 bases and J by 9 bases, with 17 bases between. This CDR3 contains 14 residues. The CDR3 sequence is CASSLGIIGVEQFF. DNA of the CDR3: TGTGCCAGCAGCCTCGGGATTATCGGGGTTGAGCAGTTCTTC.

Concerning this clone itself: At one of its ends the junction is not consistent with the germline gene, which may arise from a read error. V and J are TRBV19 and TRBJ1-5, with 8 bases that match TRBD1. Germline assignment: CDR1 LNHDA and CDR2 SQIVND (reference sequence). CDR3 length: 14 residues. DNA for the CDR3: TGTGCCAGTAGTGCCACAGGGGGTAATCAGGCCCAGCATTTT. As protein: CASSATGGNQAQHF. The whole variable domain, filled in from reference TRBV19 and TRBJ1-5, reads DGGITQSPKYLFRKEGQNVTLSCEQNLNHDAMYWYRQDPGQGLRLIYYSQIVNDFQKGDIAEGYSVSREKKESFPLTVTSAQKNPTAFYLCASSATGGNQAQHFGDGTRLSIL.

The chain uses TRBV27 and TRBJ1-6; 7 nucleotides align to TRBD1. V was pared by 9 bases and J by 7 bases, with 6 bases of the junction left unmatched. CDR3 size: 13 residues. CDR1 MNHEY and CDR2 SMNVEV come from the germline V gene (reference sequence). The CDR3 DNA reads as TGTGCCAGTGCGGACAGGCACAATTCACCCCTCCACTTT. This translates into CASADRHNSPLHF.

CDR3 coding DNA: TGTGCCAGCAGTTTTCAGCGGGACTACGAGCAGTACTTC. Translation: CASSFQRDYEQYF. The J gene is TRBJ2-7, the V gene TRBV27, with 7 bases matching TRBD2. CDR1 and CDR2 from the germline V gene are MNHEY and SMNVEV (reference sequence). After removal of 3 bases from V and 3 bases from J, the junction contained 2 bases not matched to a gene. This CDR3 is 13 amino acids long.

The gene calls are TRBV28 and TRBJ2-5, with 11 bases matching TRBD2. TRBJ2-7 explains the end of the DNA better; the J call may be wrong. The CDR3 sequence is 15 residues long. The germline gives CDR1 MDHEN, CDR2 SYDVKM. In DNA form, the CDR3 reads TGTGCCAGCAGTTCTCGACTAGCGGGATCCTACGAGCAGTACTTC. Its translation is CASSSRLAGSYEQYF.

This clone has a single count. The chain has TRBV7-9 and TRBJ1-1; weak D call: TRBD1 (6 bases). Per the germline V gene, CDR1 is SEHNR and CDR2 is FQNEAQ (reference sequence). V shed 9 bases and J shed 3 bases, with 29 bases lying between them. This CDR3 is 18 amino acids long. In DNA form, the CDR3 reads TGTGCCAGTTCTTCCATGGGGGCCTGGGGGCGAGGCGACACTGAAGCTTTCTTT. As protein: CASSSMGAWGRGDTEAFF.

The chain carries TRBV7-2 and TRBJ2-1; TRBD2 agrees at 9 bases. CDR1 is SGHTA, CDR2 FQGNSA, per germline. There are 15 residues in the CDR3. J was trimmed by 8 bases and V by 5 bases; bases with no gene match: 10. The CDR3 DNA reads as TGTGCCAGCAGCCACAATGGCGGGAGGGCGGATGAGCAGTTCTTC. This encodes CASSHNGGRADEQFF.

In its sample, this clone was seen once. This chain links TRBV29-1 with TRBJ2-7, with 14 bases that match TRBD2. The CDR3 has 14 amino acids. The germline V gene encodes CDR1 SQVTM and CDR2 ANQGSEA. The ends lost 4 bases at V and 5 bases at J; junction bases unmatched: 4. The CDR3: CSVGGLAGVHEQYF. The CDR3 DNA is TGCAGCGTTGGGGGACTAGCGGGGGTGCACGAGCAGTACTTC.

The chain links TRBV10-3 to TRBJ1-1, with D possibly TRBD1 on 6 matching bases. This CDR3 has 13 residues. Germline V gene sequence: CDR1 ENHRY, CDR2 SYGVKD. Deletions cut 10 bases from V and 2 bases from J, with 14 bases between. The CDR3 bases are TGTGCCACCTGGGAGGGGACAAACACTGAAGCTTTCTTT. This gives the protein CATWEGTNTEAFF.

This chain links TRBV7-9 with TRBJ1-5; D may be TRBD1 (6 bases). V lost 0 bases, J lost 6 bases, and 9 bases lay in between. This CDR3 contains 14 residues. CDR1 and CDR2 from the germline V gene are SEHNR and FQNEAQ (reference sequence). The CDR3: CASSLAGRGQPQHF. The CDR3 nucleotides are TGTGCCAGCAGCTTAGCGGGCAGGGGTCAGCCCCAGCATTTT.

This sequence joins TRBV2 and TRBJ1-6; no definite D call. V was pared by 4 bases and J by 15 bases, with 16 bases between. The CDR3 is made up of 13 amino acids. From germline, CDR1 is SNHLY and CDR2 FYNNEI. Here the CDR3 reads CASSAKTASGLHF. The CDR3 region has the DNA TGTGCCAGCAGTGCCAAGACGGCCTCGGGCCTCCACTTT.

The chain uses TRBV4-3 and TRBJ2-3; tentative D call: TRBD2 (7 bases). Between the trimmed V and J ends, which lost 0 bases and 0 bases, there was a span of 16 bases. CDR1 is LGHNA and CDR2 is YSLEER in the germline V gene. The length of the CDR3 is 18 residues. CDR3 bases: TGCGCCAGCAGCCAAGATTCACCGCGGGGGCCCAGCACAGATACGCAGTATTTT. As protein: CASSQDSPRGPSTDTQYF.

This chain connects TRBV7-6 to TRBJ1-2; 11 bases align to TRBD1. Looked up from germline, CDR1 is SGHVS and CDR2 is FNYEAQ. V was pared by 5 bases and J by 6 bases, with 14 bases of the junction left unmatched. The CDR3 is 17 residues long. Written as DNA, the CDR3 is TGTGCCAGCAGCCGCAACCGATGGACAGGGGGCGCAGATGGCTACACCTTC. Protein product: CASSRNRWTGGADGYTF. The complete variable domain, with remaining parts taken from reference TRBV7-6 and TRBJ1-2, reads GAGVSQSPRYKVTKRGQDVALRCDPISGHVSLYWYRQALGQGPEFLTYFNYEAQQDKSGLPNDRFSAERPEGSISTLTIQRTEQRDSAMYRCASSRNRWTGGADGYTFGSGTRLTVV.

In this sample, this clone turned up a few times. The rearrangement uses TRBV14 and TRBJ1-1; no firm D call. The CDR3 consists of 12 residues. Germline assignment: CDR1 SGHDN and CDR2 FVKESK. Trimming took off 3 bases at V and 1 base at J, with 3 bases between the two ends. This CDR3 reads CASSHWNTEAFF. The CDR3 DNA reads as TGTGCCAGCAGCCACTGGAACACTGAAGCTTTCTTT.

The chain links TRBV5-1 to TRBJ1-2; D possibly corresponds to TRBD1 (5 bases). The CDR3 runs to 15 residues. Germline V gene sequence: CDR1 SGHRS, CDR2 YFSETQ. V was pared by 4 bases and J by 0 bases, with 13 bases between. The DNA for the CDR3 is TGCGCCAGCAGCATACAGACAGAAGCTAACTATGGCTACACCTTC. This gives the protein CASSIQTEANYGYTF.